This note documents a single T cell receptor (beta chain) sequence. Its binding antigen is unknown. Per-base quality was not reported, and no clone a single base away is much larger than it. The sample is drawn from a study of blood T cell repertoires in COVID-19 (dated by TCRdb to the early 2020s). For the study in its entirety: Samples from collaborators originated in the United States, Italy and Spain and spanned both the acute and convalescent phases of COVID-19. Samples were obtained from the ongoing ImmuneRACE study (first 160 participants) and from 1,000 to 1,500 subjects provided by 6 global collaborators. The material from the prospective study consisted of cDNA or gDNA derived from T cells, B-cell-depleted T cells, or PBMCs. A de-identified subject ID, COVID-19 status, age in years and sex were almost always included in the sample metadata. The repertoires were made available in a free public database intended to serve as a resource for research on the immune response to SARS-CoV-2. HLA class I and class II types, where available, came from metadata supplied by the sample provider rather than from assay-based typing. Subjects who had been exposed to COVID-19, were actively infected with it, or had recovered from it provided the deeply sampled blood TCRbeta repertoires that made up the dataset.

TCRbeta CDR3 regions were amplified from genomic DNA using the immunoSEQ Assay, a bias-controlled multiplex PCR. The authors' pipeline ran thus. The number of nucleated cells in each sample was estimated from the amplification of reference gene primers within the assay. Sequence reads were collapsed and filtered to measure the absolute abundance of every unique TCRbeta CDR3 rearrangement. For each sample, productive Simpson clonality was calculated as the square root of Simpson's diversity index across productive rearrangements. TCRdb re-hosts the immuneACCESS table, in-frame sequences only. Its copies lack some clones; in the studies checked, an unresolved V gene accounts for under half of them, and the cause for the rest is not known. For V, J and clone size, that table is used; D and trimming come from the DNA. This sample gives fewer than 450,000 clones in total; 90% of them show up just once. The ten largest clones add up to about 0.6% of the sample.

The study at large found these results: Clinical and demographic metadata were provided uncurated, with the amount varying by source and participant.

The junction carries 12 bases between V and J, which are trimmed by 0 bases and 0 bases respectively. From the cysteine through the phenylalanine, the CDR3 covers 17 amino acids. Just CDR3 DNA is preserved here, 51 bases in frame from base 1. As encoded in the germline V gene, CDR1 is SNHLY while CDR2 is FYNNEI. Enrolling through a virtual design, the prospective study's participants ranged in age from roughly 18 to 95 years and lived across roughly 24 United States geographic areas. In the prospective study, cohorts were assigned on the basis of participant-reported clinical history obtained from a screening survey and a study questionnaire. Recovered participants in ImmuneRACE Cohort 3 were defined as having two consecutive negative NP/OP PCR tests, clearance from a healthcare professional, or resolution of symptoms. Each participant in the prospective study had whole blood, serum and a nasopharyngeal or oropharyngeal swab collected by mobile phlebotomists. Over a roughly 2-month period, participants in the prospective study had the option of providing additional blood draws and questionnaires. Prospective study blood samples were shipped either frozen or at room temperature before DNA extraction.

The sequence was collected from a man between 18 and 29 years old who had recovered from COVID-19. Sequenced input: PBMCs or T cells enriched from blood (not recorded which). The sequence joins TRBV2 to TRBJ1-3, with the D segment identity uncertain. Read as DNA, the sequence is TGTGCCAGCAGTGAAGCCTTTACCAGCGCCTCTGGAAACACCATATATTTT. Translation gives CASSEAFTSASGNTIYF.